Following are 23 T cell receptor beta chains from one sample sequenced in a study of T cell changes during pregnancy in multiple sclerosis. The assay was immunoSEQ multiplex PCR, and TCRdb's table has in-frame clones only and misses some. This sample has some 80,000 clones, with 90% to 95% found just once. Sequencing used peripheral blood, obtained in the second trimester of pregnancy. The receptors shown here come from a female donor with multiple sclerosis, enrolled in a pregnancy study.

The J gene is TRBJ2-3, the V gene TRBV7-9; 7 bases fit TRBD2. V trimming: 4 bases; J trimming: 0 bases; junction bases outside the gene matches: 13. The CDR3 is made up of 18 amino acids. Germline V gene lookup returns CDR1 SEHNR and CDR2 FQNEAQ (reference sequence). CDR3 in amino acids: CASSSVTSVRSSTDTQYF. In DNA, the CDR3 is TGTGCCAGCAGCTCCGTCACTAGCGTACGATCTAGCACAGATACGCAGTATTTT.

The chain recombines TRBV5-4 with TRBJ2-7, with D possibly matching TRBD2 (6 bases). Germline lookup yields CDR1 SGHNT and CDR2 YYREEE (reference sequence). Trimming took 2 bases from V and 3 from J, leaving 15 bases between them. This CDR3 spans 15 amino acids. The CDR3 DNA reads TGTGCCAGCAGCTTACCGGGAGCCGGGTACTACGAGCAGTACTTC. It is translated as CASSLPGAGYYEQYF.

The genes are TRBV4-1 and TRBJ2-2; 9 bases map to TRBD1. The CDR3 is 15 residues long. From germline, CDR1 is MGHRA and CDR2 YSYEKL. After removal of 1 base from V and 6 bases from J, the junction contained 3 bases not matched to a gene. The CDR3 nucleotides read TGCGCCAGCAGCCAAGGACAGGGGGGAGCCGGGGAGCTGTTTTTT. Protein product: CASSQGQGGAGELFF.

The count of this clone is one. This chain joins TRBV5-1 and TRBJ2-3, with TRBD1 matching 7 bases. The CDR3 runs to 15 residues. The J segment lost 4 bases and the V segment lost 8 bases, leaving 13 bases of the junction unmatched. Germline CDR1 is SGHRS and CDR2 is YFSETQ. CDR3 in DNA: TGCGCCAGTCAGATGATCGGGACAGTCCCAGATACGCAGTATTTT. Its protein is CASQMIGTVPDTQYF.

This chain links TRBV6-1 with TRBJ1-1; the D gene is possibly TRBD1 (5 bases). CDR3 length: 14 residues. CDR1 is MNHNS, CDR2 SASEGT, per germline. V lost 1 base and J 1 base, leaving 7 bases between the germline ends. The CDR3 region has the DNA TGTGCCAGCAGTGAAGACAGGTGGAACACTGAAGCTTTCTTT. This sequence encodes CASSEDRWNTEAFF.

The rearrangement links TRBV4-2 to TRBJ2-3; 10 bases match TRBD2. Germline V gene lookup returns CDR1 LGHNA and CDR2 YNFKEQ. The length of the CDR3 is 19 residues. The ends lost 5 bases at V and 5 bases at J; junction bases unmatched: 19. CDR3 nucleotides: TGTGCCAGCAGCTCCCGGGGTCCCCCGACTAGCGGGTCGGGAGATACGCAGTATTTT. Residues: CASSSRGPPTSGSGDTQYF.

The chain is built from TRBV7-2 and TRBJ2-2, with 7 bases identical to TRBD1. CDR3 size: 14 residues. Trimming removed 6 bases from V and 4 bases from J; junction bases left unmatched: 5. Per germline, CDR1 SGHTA and CDR2 FQGNSA. This chain's CDR3 is CASSVGQTTGELFF. The CDR3 nucleotides read TGTGCCAGCAGTGTGGGACAGACCACCGGGGAGCTGTTTTTT. The full variable domain, with the rest looked up from reference TRBV7-2 and TRBJ2-2, is GAGVSQSPSNKVTEKGKDVELRCDPISGHTALYWYRQSLGQGLEFLIYFQGNSAPDKSGLPSDRFSAERTGGSVSTLTIQRTQQEDSAVYLCASSVGQTTGELFFGEGSRLTVL.

This clone was seen once. The rearrangement joins TRBV27 to TRBJ1-4, with TRBD1 identical over 7 bases. With V trimmed by 6 bases and J by 5 bases, 6 bases remained unmatched. The V gene's germline CDR1 is MNHEY and CDR2 SMNVEV (reference sequence). The CDR3 spans 14 residues. CDR3 DNA: TGTGCCAGCAGCACGGACAGGCGAAATGAAAAACTGTTTTTT. Translated: CASSTDRRNEKLFF.

The chain combines TRBV23-1 with TRBJ2-7, with D hard to call. TRBV23-1 is an ORF for which the function is uncertain. The CDR3 has 16 residues. The V end was cut by 0 bases, the J end by 5 bases, with 17 bases between. CDR3 sequence: CASSQSKCRQTHEQYF. CDR3 coding DNA: TGCGCCAGCAGTCAATCGAAATGTAGACAAACCCACGAGCAGTACTTC.

The rearrangement links TRBV7-2 to TRBJ1-4; TRBD1 matches 8 bases. CDR3 size: 15 residues. J gave up 7 bases and V 1 base, and 5 bases lay outside the gene matches. Per the germline V gene, CDR1 is SGHTA and CDR2 is FQGNSA. CDR3 amino acids: CASSLGGQVVEKLFF. The DNA of the CDR3 is TGTGCCAGCAGCTTAGGGGGACAGGTAGTTGAAAAACTGTTTTTT.

The chain links TRBV7-3 to TRBJ1-1; tentatively, D is TRBD1 (6 bases). Germline CDR1 and CDR2: SGHTA and FQGTGA. V was trimmed by 1 base and J by 5 bases, leaving 14 bases between them. There are 15 residues in the CDR3. The CDR3 nucleotides read TGTGCCAGCAGCTTAAATTCAGGGGCGGAAACTGAAGCTTTCTTT. It specifies CASSLNSGAETEAFF.

This clone has just one count. The CDR3 sequence is CASSSRTSGSGTDTQYF. Here the CDR3 DNA reads TGCGCCAGCAGCTCTCGGACTAGCGGGAGTGGCACAGATACGCAGTATTTT. The chain uses TRBV5-1 and TRBJ2-3; 13 bases align to TRBD2. The CDR3 sequence is 17 residues long. Looked up from germline, CDR1 is SGHRS and CDR2 is YFSETQ. V dropped 3 bases and J dropped 1; count of bases not matched to a gene: 5.

The rearrangement links TRBV19 to TRBJ1-1, with a possible D match to TRBD1 (5 bases). Germline CDR1 LNHDA, CDR2 SQIVND (reference sequence). The V end lost 3 bases, the J end lost 0 bases, and 17 bases lay between the germline ends. This CDR3 is built from 17 residues. The CDR3 reads CASSIRSSGGLNTEAFF. In DNA, the CDR3 is TGTGCCAGTAGTATCAGATCCTCGGGGGGTTTGAACACTGAAGCTTTCTTT.

This chain links TRBV5-4 with TRBJ2-5; TRBD1 aligns across 9 bases. V lost 0 bases and J lost 4; bases outside the gene matches: 4. This CDR3 contains 15 residues. Germline V gene sequence: CDR1 SGHNT, CDR2 YYREEE (reference sequence). The CDR3 is CASSLGTGVLETQYF. CDR3 DNA: TGTGCCAGCAGCTTGGGGACAGGGGTTTTAGAGACCCAGTACTTC.

The chain combines TRBV27 with TRBJ2-3, with D perhaps TRBD2 (6 bases). Trimming took 3 bases from V and 5 from J, leaving 12 bases between them. The CDR3 spans 14 residues. The germline CDR1 and CDR2 sequences are MNHEY and SMNVEV (reference sequence). Here the CDR3 DNA reads TGTGCCAGCAGTTTGACAGCCGGGGGAGATACGCAGTATTTT. This translates into CASSLTAGGDTQYF.

The count of this clone is one. J is TRBJ2-2 and V is TRBV4-2; D remains unclear. The germline V gene has CDR1 LGHNA and CDR2 YNFKEQ. The V and J ends lost 0 bases and 0 bases respectively, with 11 bases between them. This CDR3 spans 17 amino acids. CDR3 DNA sequence: TGTGCCAGCAGCCAAGACGCCAGTACCGCGAACACCGGGGAGCTGTTTTTT. As protein: CASSQDASTANTGELFF.

This sequence joins TRBV14 and TRBJ2-1, with TRBD1 as a possible D gene (6 bases). V lost 4 bases and J lost 13, with 14 bases in between. Germline V gene data show CDR1 as SGHDN and CDR2 as FVKESK. The CDR3 length is 12 residues. The CDR3 reads CASSRSGTIQFF. CDR3 nucleotide sequence: TGTGCCAGCAGCCGCTCCGGGACAATCCAGTTCTTC.

The CDR3 loop reads CASSSGLGLAGDEQFF. The DNA of the CDR3 is TGTGCCAGCAGCTCGGGGCTAGGGCTAGCGGGAGACGAGCAGTTCTTC. The chain combines TRBV11-2 with TRBJ2-1; 10 positions agree with TRBD2. The CDR3 is 16 amino acids. V lost 4 bases to trimming and J lost 10 bases; unmatched junction nucleotides: 13. Germline V lookup: CDR1 SGHAT, CDR2 FQNNGV. The variable domain in full, with the rest retrieved from reference TRBV11-2 and TRBJ2-1, is EAGVAQSPRYKIIEKRQSVAFWCNPISGHATLYWYQQILGQGPKLLIQFQNNGVVDDSQLPKDRFSAERLKGVDSTLKIQPAKLEDSAVYLCASSSGLGLAGDEQFFGPGTRLTVL.

This clone was detected once. The rearrangement links TRBV6-1 to TRBJ1-1; D remains ambiguous. V lost 1 base to trimming and J lost 2 bases, with 5 bases between them. CDR3 length: 13 residues. CDR1 and CDR2 (germline): MNHNS, SASEGT. For the CDR3, the DNA is TGTGCCAGCAGTGAAGTGAGAAACACTGAAGCTTTCTTT. Protein sequence: CASSEVRNTEAFF.

V and J are TRBV30 and TRBJ2-1; a possible D gene is TRBD2 (6 bases). V was cut by 0 bases and J by 16 bases, with 19 bases left in between. There are 13 residues in the CDR3. CDR1 is GTSNPN and CDR2 is SVGIG in the germline V gene (reference sequence). The CDR3, as DNA: TGTGCCTGGAGTGTACTCCCACTAGGAGGGGTCTTCTTC. Its translation is CAWSVLPLGGVFF.

The rearrangement joins TRBV19 to TRBJ2-1, with 8 bases matching TRBD1. The germline gives CDR1 LNHDA, CDR2 SQIVND (reference sequence). Losses at the gene ends were 9 bases for V and 5 bases for J; bases not matched to a gene: 9. This CDR3 has 14 residues. CDR3 in DNA: TGTGCCAGCGCTCCGGGACAGGTGAACAATGAGCAGTTCTTC. It specifies CASAPGQVNNEQFF.

Remarks on this clone: This sample also contains other DNA sequences that code for the same CDR3. The V gene is TRBV6-1, the J gene TRBJ2-7; TRBD1 matches 9 bases. The CDR3 extends over 13 amino acids. V lost 4 bases, J lost 5 bases, and 3 bases stayed unmatched. Per the germline V gene, CDR1 is MNHNS and CDR2 is SASEGT. Here the CDR3 DNA reads TGTGCCAGCAGTGTCGGACAGGGGAACGAGCAGTACTTC. It yields the protein CASSVGQGNEQYF.

The V gene is TRBV2, the J gene TRBJ2-1; 8 nucleotides match TRBD2. The CDR3 totals 13 residues. Germline V lookup: CDR1 SNHLY, CDR2 FYNNEI. V lost 4 bases, J lost 5 bases, and 1 base stayed unmatched. The CDR3 region is CASSALADNEQFF. The CDR3, as DNA: TGTGCCAGCAGTGCACTAGCGGACAATGAGCAGTTCTTC. The variable domain in full, with the rest retrieved from reference TRBV2 and TRBJ2-1, is EPEVTQTPSHQVTQMGQEVILRCVPISNHLYFYWYRQILGQKVEFLVSFYNNEISEKSEIFDDQFSVERPDGSNFTLKIRSTKLEDSAMYFCASSALADNEQFFGPGTRLTVL.